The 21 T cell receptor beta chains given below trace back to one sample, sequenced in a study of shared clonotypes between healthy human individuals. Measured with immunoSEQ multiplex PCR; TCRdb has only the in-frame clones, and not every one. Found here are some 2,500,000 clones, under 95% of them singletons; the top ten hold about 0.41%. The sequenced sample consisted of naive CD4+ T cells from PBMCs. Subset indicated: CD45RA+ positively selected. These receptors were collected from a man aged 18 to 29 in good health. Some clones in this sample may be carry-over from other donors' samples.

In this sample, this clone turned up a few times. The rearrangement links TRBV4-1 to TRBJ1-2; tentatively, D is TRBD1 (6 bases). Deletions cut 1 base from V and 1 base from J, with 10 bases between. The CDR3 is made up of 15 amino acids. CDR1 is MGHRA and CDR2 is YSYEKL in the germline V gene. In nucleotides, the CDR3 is TGCGCCAGCAGCCAAGTGTCAGGGGTTAACTATGGCTACACCTTC. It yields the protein CASSQVSGVNYGYTF.

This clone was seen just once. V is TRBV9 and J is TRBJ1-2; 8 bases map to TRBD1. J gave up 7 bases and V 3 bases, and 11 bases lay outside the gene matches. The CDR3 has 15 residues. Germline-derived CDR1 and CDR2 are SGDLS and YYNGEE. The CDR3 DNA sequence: TGTGCCAGCAGCGACGAAGACAGGGGAAAGTTTGGCTACACCTTC. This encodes CASSDEDRGKFGYTF.

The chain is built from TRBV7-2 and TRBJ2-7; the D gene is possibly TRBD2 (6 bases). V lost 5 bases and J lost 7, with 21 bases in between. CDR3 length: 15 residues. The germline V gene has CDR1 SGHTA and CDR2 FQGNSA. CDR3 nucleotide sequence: TGTGCCAGCAGCCCAACTGGGGACTCCCAAGGGGAGCAGTACTTC. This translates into CASSPTGDSQGEQYF.

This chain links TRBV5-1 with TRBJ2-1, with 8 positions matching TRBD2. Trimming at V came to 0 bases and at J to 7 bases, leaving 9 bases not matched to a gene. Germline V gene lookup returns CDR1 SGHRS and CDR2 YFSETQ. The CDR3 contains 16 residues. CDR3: CASSLGTSLFWNEQFF. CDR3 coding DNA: TGCGCCAGCAGCTTGGGGACTAGCCTTTTTTGGAATGAGCAGTTCTTC.

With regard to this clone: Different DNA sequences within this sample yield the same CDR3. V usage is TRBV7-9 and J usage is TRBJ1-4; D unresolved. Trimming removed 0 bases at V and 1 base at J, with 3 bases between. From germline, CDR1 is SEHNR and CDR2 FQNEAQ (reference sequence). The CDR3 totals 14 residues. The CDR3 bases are TGTGCCAGCAGCTTAGCGGGAACTAATGAAAAACTGTTTTTT. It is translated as CASSLAGTNEKLFF.

CDR3 amino acids: CASNEGVLGNTIYF. Written as DNA, the CDR3 is TGTGCCAGCAACGAGGGAGTACTGGGAAACACCATATATTTT. The chain carries TRBV2 and TRBJ1-3; the D is unclear. Trimming pared 7 bases from V and 4 bases from J, leaving 14 bases between. CDR3 length: 14 residues. In germline, CDR1 is SNHLY, CDR2 FYNNEI.

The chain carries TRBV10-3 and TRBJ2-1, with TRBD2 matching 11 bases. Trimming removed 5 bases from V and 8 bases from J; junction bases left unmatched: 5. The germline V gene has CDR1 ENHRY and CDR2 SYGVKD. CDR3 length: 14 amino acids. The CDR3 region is CAISLAGGFDEQFF. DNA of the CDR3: TGTGCCATCAGTCTAGCGGGAGGATTTGATGAGCAGTTCTTC.

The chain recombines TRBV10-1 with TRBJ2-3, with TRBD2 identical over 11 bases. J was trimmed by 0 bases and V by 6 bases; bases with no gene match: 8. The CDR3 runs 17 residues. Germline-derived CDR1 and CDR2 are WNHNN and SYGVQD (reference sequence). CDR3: CASSGTSGYPSTDTQYF. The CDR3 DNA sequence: TGCGCCAGCAGCGGGACTAGCGGTTACCCTAGCACAGATACGCAGTATTTT.

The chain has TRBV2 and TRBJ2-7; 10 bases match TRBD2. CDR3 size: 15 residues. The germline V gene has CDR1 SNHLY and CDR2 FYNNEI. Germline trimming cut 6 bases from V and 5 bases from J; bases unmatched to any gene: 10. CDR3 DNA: TGTGCCAGCAGCACCTCGGGACTAGCGAGCGACGAGCAGTACTTC. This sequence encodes CASSTSGLASDEQYF.

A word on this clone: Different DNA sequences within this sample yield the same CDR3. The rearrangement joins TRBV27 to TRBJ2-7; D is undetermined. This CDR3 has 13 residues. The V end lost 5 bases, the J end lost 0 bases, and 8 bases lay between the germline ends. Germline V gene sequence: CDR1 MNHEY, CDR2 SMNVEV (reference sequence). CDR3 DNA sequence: TGTGCCAGCAGTCCAGGAAGCTCCTACGAGCAGTACTTC. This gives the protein CASSPGSSYEQYF.

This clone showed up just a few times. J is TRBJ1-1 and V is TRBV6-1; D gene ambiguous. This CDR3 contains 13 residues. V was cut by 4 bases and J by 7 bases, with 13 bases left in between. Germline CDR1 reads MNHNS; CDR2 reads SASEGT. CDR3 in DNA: TGTGCCAGCAGTGCCCCTATTACCCGTGAAGCTTTCTTT. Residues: CASSAPITREAFF.

The DNA of the CDR3 is TGTGCCAGCAGCCTACCTCAGGACAGGGGCCCAGATACGCAGTATTTT. Amino acid sequence: CASSLPQDRGPDTQYF. V gene TRBV14 combines with J gene TRBJ2-3, with 9 nucleotides matching TRBD1. V trimming: 4 bases; J trimming: 4 bases; junction bases outside the gene matches: 9. In germline, CDR1 is SGHDN, CDR2 FVKESK. The CDR3 runs 16 residues.

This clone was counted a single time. CDR3 residues: CASSLDMSGNVQETQYF. CDR3 bases: TGTGCCAGCAGCTTAGATATGAGCGGGAATGTCCAAGAGACCCAGTACTTC. The chain has TRBV11-2 and TRBJ2-5; 7 bases map to TRBD2. Germline V gene sequence: CDR1 SGHAT, CDR2 FQNNGV. This CDR3 is built from 17 residues. The J segment lost 1 base and the V segment lost 0 bases, leaving 8 bases of the junction unmatched.

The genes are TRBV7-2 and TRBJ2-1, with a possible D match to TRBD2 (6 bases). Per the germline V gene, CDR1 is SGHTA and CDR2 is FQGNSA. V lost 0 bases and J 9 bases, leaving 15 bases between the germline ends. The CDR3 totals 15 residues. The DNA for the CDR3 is TGTGCCAGCAGCTTAGCAGGCGGGATTACGGGTGAGCAGTTCTTC. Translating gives CASSLAGGITGEQFF.

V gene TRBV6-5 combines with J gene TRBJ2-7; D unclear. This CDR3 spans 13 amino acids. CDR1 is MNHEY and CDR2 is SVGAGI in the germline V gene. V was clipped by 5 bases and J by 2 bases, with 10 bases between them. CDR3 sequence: CASSRIGPYEQYF. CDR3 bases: TGTGCCAGCAGTAGGATAGGGCCCTACGAGCAGTACTTC.

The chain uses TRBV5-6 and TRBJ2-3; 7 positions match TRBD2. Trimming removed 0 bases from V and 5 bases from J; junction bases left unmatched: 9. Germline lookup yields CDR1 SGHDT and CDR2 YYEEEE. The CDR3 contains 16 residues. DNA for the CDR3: TGTGCCAGCAGCTTGGATCTAGCGGAGTGGGGAGATACGCAGTATTTT. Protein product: CASSLDLAEWGDTQYF. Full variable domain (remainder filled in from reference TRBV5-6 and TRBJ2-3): DAGVTQSPTHLIKTRGQQVTLRCSPKSGHDTVSWYQQALGQGPQFIFQYYEEEERQRGNFPDRFSGHQFPNYSSELNVNALLLGDSALYLCASSLDLAEWGDTQYFGPGTRLTVL.

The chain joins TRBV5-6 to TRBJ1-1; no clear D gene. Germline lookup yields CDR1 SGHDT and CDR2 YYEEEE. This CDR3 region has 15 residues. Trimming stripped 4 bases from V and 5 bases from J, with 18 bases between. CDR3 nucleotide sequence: TGTGCCAGCAGCCGGGTTTCCCGGCGGTTGACTGAAGCTTTCTTT. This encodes CASSRVSRRLTEAFF.

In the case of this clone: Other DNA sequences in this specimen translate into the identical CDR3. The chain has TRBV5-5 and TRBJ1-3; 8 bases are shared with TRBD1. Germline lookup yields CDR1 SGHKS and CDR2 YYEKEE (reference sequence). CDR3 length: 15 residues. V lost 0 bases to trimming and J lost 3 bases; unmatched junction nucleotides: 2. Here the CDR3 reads CASSLDGTGGNTIYF. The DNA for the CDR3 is TGTGCCAGCAGCTTGGACGGGACAGGTGGAAACACCATATATTTT.

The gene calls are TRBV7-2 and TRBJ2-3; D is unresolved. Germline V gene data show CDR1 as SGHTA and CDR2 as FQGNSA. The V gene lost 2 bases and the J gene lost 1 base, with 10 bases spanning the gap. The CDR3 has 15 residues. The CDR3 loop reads CASSLFTVGTDTQYF. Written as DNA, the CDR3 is TGTGCCAGCAGCTTATTCACAGTCGGCACAGATACGCAGTATTTT.

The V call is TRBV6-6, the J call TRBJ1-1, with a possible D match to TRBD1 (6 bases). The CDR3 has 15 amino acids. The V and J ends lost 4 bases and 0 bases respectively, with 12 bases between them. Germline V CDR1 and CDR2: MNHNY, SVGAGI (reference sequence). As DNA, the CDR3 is TGTGCCAGCAGTTCCCTCGGACAGCTGAACACTGAAGCTTTCTTT. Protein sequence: CASSSLGQLNTEAFF.

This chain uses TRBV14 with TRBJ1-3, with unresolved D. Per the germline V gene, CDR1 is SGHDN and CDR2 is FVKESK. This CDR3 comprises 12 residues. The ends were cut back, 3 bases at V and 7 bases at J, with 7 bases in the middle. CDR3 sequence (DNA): TGTGCCAGCAGCCAGTCGTGGAACACCATATATTTT. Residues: CASSQSWNTIYF.